This T cell receptor beta chain was identified in a study of blood T cell repertoires in COVID-19 (dated by TCRdb to the early 2020s). Regarding the study in general: Collaborator samples came from the United States, Italy and Spain and covered acute and convalescent phases of COVID-19. The material from the prospective study consisted of cDNA or gDNA derived from T cells, B-cell-depleted T cells, or PBMCs. Deeply sampled blood TCRbeta repertoires from subjects exposed to, actively infected with, or recovered from COVID-19 were included in the dataset. The repertoires were made available in a free public database intended to serve as a resource for research on the immune response to SARS-CoV-2. The samples were drawn from two sources: the first 160 participants of the ongoing ImmuneRACE study, and fewer than 1,500 subjects contributed by 6 global collaborators. The sample metadata nearly always contained a de-identified subject ID, COVID-19 status, age in years and sex. Where available, HLA class I and class II types were taken from metadata supplied by the sample provider and were not determined by assay-based typing. Summary of the overall study and its limitations: How much clinical and demographic metadata was included differed by source and by participant, and the metadata was provided uncurated.

Note on this clone: What antigen it recognizes has not been identified. Base qualities are missing; no much larger clone stands one base away.

In the prospective study, participants were about 18 to 100 years old, resided in 25 or so geographic areas of the United States, and were enrolled through a virtual design. In the prospective study, participants were assigned to cohorts based on the clinical history participants reported in a screening survey and a study questionnaire. For ImmuneRACE Cohort 3, a participant was defined as recovered based on two consecutive negative NP/OP PCR tests, clearance by a healthcare professional, or resolution of symptoms. In the prospective study, mobile phlebotomists collected whole blood, serum and a nasopharyngeal or oropharyngeal swab from each participant. Over an approximately two-month period, participants in the prospective study had the option of providing additional blood draws and questionnaires. Before DNA extraction, prospective study blood samples were shipped either frozen or at room temperature.

Sequences ENHRY (CDR1) and SYGVKD (CDR2) are obtained from the germline V gene. The CDR3 has 16 amino acids, counting the end cysteine and phenylalanine. Here the CDR3 DNA is all that survives: 48 bases in frame from base 1. Ends trimmed: V by 3 bases, J by 4 bases; bases unmatched to a gene: 4. TCRbeta CDR3 regions were amplified from genomic DNA using the immunoSEQ Assay, a bias-controlled multiplex PCR. As for the original processing: Nucleated cell counts per sample were estimated from amplification of reference gene primers within the assay. To quantify the absolute abundance of each unique TCRbeta CDR3 rearrangement, sequence reads were collapsed and filtered. Productive Simpson clonality was computed per sample as the square root of Simpson's diversity index over productive rearrangements. The clones in this table, taken by TCRdb from immuneACCESS, are in-frame only. Not every clone is retained; where verified, under half of the shortfall comes from an unresolved V gene, and the cause of the rest is unknown. V and J calls and clone size are given by that table; D and trimming were obtained from the DNA. Recorded for this sample are fewer than 300,000 clones; over 75% of them occurred a single time. In total, the top ten clones hold 1% to 1.3% of the sample.

The rearranged chain carries TRBV10-3 and TRBJ2-1, and 12 bases in between align with TRBD2. Sequencing was performed on PBMCs or T cells enriched from blood (not recorded which). This TCR was sampled from a woman aged 25 to 39 who had recovered from COVID-19. At the DNA level, the sequence is TGTGCCATCAGTGAAAGGACTAGCGGGACATACAATGAGCAGTTCTTC. Its translation is CAISERTSGTYNEQFF.